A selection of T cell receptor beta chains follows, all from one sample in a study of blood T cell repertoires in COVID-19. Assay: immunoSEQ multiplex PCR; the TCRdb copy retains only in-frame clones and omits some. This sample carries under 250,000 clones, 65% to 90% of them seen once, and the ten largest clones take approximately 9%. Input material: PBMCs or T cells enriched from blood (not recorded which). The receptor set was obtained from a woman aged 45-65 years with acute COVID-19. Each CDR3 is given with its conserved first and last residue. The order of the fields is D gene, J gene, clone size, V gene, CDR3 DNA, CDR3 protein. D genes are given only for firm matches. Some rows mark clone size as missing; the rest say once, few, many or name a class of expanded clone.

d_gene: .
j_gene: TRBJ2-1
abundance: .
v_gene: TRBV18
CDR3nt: TGTGCCAGCTCACCTTTGGGGGAGGATGAGCAGTTCTTC
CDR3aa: CASSPLGEDEQFF

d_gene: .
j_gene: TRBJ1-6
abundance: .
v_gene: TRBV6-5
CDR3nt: TGTGCCAGCAGTTACGGGGGGAGCAATTCACCCCTCCACTTT
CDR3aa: CASSYGGSNSPLHF

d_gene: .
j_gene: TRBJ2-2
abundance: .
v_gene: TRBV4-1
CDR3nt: TGCGCCAGCAGCCACCTTGGGGGCGGCACCGGGGAGCTGTTTTTT
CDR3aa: CASSHLGGGTGELFF

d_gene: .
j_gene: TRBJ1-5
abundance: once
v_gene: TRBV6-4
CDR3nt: TGTGCCAGCGGGGGGGCGTGGGTGCAATCAGCCCCAGCGGAGCCACATTTT
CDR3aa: CASGGAWVQSAPAEPHF

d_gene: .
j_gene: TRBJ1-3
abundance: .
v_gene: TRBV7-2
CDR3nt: TGTGCCAGCAGCTTAGTCGGTAACTCTGGAAACACCATATATTTT
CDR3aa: CASSLVGNSGNTIYF

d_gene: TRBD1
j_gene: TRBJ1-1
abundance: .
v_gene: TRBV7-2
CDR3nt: TGTGCCAGCGGACAACAGGGGTCGGCTTTCTTT
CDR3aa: CASGQQGSAFF

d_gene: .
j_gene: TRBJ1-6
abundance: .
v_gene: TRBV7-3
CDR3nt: TGTGCCAGCAGCCCTTCTACCTCCTATAATTCACCCCTCCACTTT
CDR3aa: CASSPSTSYNSPLHF

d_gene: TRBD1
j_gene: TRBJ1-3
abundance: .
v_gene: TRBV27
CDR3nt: TGTGCCAGCAAGGTGACAGGGACTCTTGGAAACACCATATATTTT
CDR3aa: CASKVTGTLGNTIYF

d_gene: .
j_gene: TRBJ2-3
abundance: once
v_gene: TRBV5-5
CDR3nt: TGTGCCAGCAGCTTGACTGGGGCGGATACGCAGTATTTT
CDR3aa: CASSLTGADTQYF

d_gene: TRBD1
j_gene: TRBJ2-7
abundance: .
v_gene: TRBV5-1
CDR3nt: TGCGCCAGCAGCGGGGACAGGCTAGATTCCTACGAGCAGTACTTC
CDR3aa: CASSGDRLDSYEQYF

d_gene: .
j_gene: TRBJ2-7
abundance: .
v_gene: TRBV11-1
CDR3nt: TGTGCCAGCAGCGGGCGCGTGGAGGGCGAGCAGTACTTC
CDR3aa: CASSGRVEGEQYF

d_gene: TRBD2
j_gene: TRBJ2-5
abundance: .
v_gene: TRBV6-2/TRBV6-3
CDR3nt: TGTGCCAGCAGTTACCCACGATCCGGACTAGCGGGGGGGCCCAGAGAGACCCAGTACTTC
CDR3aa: CASSYPRSGLAGGPRETQYF

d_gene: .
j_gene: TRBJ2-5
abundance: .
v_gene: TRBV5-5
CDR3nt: TGTGCCAGCACCCCCGGTTCCCAAGAGACCCAGTACTTC
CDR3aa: CASTPGSQETQYF

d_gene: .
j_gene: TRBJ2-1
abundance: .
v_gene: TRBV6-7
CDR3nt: TGTGCCAGCAGTTACCCGGGACTGCGCGATGAGCAGTTCTTC
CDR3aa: CASSYPGLRDEQFF

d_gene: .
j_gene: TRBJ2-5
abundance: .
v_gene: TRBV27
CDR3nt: TGTGCCAGCAGTTCGGCAGGGGTCGGAGAGACCCAGTACTTC
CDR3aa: CASSSAGVGETQYF

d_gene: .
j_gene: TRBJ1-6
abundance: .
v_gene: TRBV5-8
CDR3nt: TGTGCCAGCAGCGCATATACGGGACACCTAAATTCACCCCTCCACTTT
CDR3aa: CASSAYTGHLNSPLHF

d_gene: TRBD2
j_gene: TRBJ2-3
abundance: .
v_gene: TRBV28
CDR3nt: TGTGCCAGCAGACTAGCGGGGGCTGCAGATACGCAGTATTTT
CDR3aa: CASRLAGAADTQYF

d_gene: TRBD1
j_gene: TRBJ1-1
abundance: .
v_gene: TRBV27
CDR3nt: TGTGCCAGCAGTCCAGAGACAGGGATCACTGAAGCTTTCTTT
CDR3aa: CASSPETGITEAFF

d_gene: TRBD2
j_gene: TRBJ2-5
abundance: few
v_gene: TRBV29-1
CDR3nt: TGCAGCTCTAGCGGGGCGGGAGAGACCCAGTACTTC
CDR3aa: CSSSGAGETQYF

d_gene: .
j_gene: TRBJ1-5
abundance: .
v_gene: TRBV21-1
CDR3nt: TGTGCCACCTCCTCGCCGGACACAGTCTATAGCAATCAGCCCCAGCATTTT
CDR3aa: CATSSPDTVYSNQPQHF

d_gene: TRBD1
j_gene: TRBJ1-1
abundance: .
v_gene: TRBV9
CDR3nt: TGTGCCAGCAGCGTCGCCGGGACAGGAACTGAAGCTTTCTTT
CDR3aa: CASSVAGTGTEAFF

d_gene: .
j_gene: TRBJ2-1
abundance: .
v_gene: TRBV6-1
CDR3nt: TGTGCCAGCAGTGAAACTCGGCAGGGATTGCGGGAGCAGTTCTTC
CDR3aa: CASSETRQGLREQFF

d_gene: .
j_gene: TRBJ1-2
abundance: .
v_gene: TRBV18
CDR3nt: TGTGCCAGCTCCGACGGAGGGGCCTATGGCTACACCTTC
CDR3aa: CASSDGGAYGYTF

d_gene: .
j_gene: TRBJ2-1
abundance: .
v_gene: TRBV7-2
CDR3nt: TGTGCCAGCAGCTTAGCAAGACTGGTCAATGAGCAGTTCTTC
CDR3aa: CASSLARLVNEQFF

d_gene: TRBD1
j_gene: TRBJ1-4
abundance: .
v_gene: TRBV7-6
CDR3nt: TGTGCCAGCAGCTTAAGGACAGGGGAGGAGGAAAAACTGTTTTTT
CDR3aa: CASSLRTGEEEKLFF

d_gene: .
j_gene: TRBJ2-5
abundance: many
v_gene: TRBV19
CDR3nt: TGTGCCAGTAAGGGAGGGGGAGAGACCCAGTACTTC
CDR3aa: CASKGGGETQYF

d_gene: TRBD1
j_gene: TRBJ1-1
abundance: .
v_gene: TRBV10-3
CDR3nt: TGTGCCATCAGAGCAGGGGGGACGAGGACTGAAGCTTTCTTT
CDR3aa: CAIRAGGTRTEAFF

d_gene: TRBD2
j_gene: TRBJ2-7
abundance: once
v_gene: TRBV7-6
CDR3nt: TGTGCCAGCAGCTTAGCGCGGGCAGGGACTAACTACGAGCAGTACTTC
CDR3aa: CASSLARAGTNYEQYF

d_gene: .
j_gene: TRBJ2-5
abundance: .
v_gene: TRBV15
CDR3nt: TGTGCCACCAGCAGAGATGCCGGGAAAGAGACCCAGTACTTC
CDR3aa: CATSRDAGKETQYF

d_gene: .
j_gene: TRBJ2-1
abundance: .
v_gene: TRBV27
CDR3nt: TGTGCCAGCAGTCTAGGACAGCCCGAGAGCTCCTACAATGAGCAGTTCTTC
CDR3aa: CASSLGQPESSYNEQFF

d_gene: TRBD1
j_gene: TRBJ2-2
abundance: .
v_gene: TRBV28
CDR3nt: TGTGCCAGCAGCCTTTACCCGGGACAGGGAAGGGCCGGGGAGCTGTTTTTT
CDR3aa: CASSLYPGQGRAGELFF

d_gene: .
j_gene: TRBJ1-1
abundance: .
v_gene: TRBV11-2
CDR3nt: TGTGCCAGCAGCCCCCCGGGACAACTGAACACTGAAGCTTTCTTT
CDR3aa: CASSPPGQLNTEAFF

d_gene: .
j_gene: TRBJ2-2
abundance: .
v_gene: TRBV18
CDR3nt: TGTGCCAGCTCCACTGGGACACCCGCGAACACCGGGGAGCTGTTTTTT
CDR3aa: CASSTGTPANTGELFF

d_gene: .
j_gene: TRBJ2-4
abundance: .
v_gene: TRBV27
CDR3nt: TGTGCCAGCAGTCGCCGGGACACCGGGAACATTCAGTACTTC
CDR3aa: CASSRRDTGNIQYF

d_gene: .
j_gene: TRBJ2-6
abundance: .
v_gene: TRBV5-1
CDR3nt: TGCGCCAGCAGCCAGGAGGCAGCTGGGGCCAACGTCCTGACTTTC
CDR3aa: CASSQEAAGANVLTF

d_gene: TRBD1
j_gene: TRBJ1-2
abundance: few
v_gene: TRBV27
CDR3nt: TGTGCCAGCAGTGCCACAGGGGGCAGGTATGGCTACACCTTC
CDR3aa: CASSATGGRYGYTF

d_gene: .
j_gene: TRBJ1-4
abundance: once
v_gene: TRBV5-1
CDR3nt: TGCGCCAGCAGCTTGGCCGCGGGTGAAAGTGAAAAACTGTTTTTT
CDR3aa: CASSLAAGESEKLFF

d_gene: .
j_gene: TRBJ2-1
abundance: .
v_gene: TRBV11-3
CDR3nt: TGTGCCAGCAGCTTAGTATATGACAATGAGCAGTTCTTC
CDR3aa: CASSLVYDNEQFF

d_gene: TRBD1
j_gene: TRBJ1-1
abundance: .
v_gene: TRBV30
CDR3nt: TGTGCCTGGAGTGCCTGGGCCGAGGGGGCAATGAACACTGAAGCTTTCTTT
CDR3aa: CAWSAWAEGAMNTEAFF

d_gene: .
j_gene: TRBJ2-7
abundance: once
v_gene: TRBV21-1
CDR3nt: TGTGCCAGCCCGGGACTGATAAACTACGAGCAGTACTTC
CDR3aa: CASPGLINYEQYF

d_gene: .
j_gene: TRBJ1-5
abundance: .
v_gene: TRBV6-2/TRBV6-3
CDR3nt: TGTGCCAGCAGTAAGGACAGAAGTGAATCAGCCCAGCATTTT
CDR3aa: CASSKDRSESAQHF

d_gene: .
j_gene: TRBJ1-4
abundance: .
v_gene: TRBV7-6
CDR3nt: TGTGCCAGCAGCCAGTTCGGGGGTTATAATGAAAAACTGTTTTTT
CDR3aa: CASSQFGGYNEKLFF

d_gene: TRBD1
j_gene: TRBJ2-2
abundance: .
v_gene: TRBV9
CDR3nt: TGTGCCAGCAGACGGACAGGGGGGAACACCGGGGAGCTGTTTTTT
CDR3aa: CASRRTGGNTGELFF

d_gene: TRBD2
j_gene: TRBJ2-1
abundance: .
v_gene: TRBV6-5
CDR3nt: TGTGCCAGCAGTTCCGGACAGACTAGCGGGGGATATGAGCAGTTCTTC
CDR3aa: CASSSGQTSGGYEQFF

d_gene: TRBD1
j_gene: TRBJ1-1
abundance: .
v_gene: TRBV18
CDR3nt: TGTGCCAGCTCACAAGCCCAGGGGGCCCCGGTAGCTTTCTTT
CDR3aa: CASSQAQGAPVAFF

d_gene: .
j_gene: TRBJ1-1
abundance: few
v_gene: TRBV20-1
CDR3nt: TGCAGTGCTAGGGAGGTGGGTGAAGCTTTCTTT
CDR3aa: CSAREVGEAFF

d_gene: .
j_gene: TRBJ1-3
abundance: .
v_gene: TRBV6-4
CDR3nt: TGTGCCAGCACGAGGAGCTCTGGAAACACCATATATTTT
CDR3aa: CASTRSSGNTIYF